This is a list of T cell receptor beta chains from one sample in a study of siplizumab effects on memory and regulatory T cells. The protocol was immunoSEQ multiplex PCR, while the TCRdb copy is restricted to in-frame clones and leaves out a portion. Among 70,000 to 100,000 clones listed, roughly 93% were seen once. The source material was CD8+ T cells sorted from blood. The receptor set was obtained from a human donor in good health. The CDR3 runs from the conserved cysteine through the conserved F or W. Each record gives: V gene, J gene, D gene, clone size, CDR3 protein, CDR3 DNA. A D gene is named only where the DNA matches it firmly. Where a row states a size, it is once, few, many or the class of an expanded clone; other rows omit it.

TRBV14,TRBJ2-3,TRBD2,-,CASSYELAGADTQYF,TGTGCCAGCAGCTACGAACTAGCGGGAGCAGATACGCAGTATTTT
TRBV7-2,TRBJ1-4,TRBD1,-,CASSPWDRTTNEKLFF,TGTGCCAGCAGCCCATGGGACAGGACAACTAATGAAAAACTGTTTTTT
TRBV18,TRBJ2-1,TRBD2,-,CASSQMAGGSVNEQFF,TGTGCCAGCTCACAAATGGCGGGGGGCTCGGTAAATGAGCAGTTCTTC
TRBV25-1,TRBJ2-7,TRBD1,-,CASSEGPTGLYEQYF,TGTGCCAGCAGTGAAGGGCCGACAGGGCTCTACGAGCAGTACTTC
TRBV7-3,TRBJ2-1,-,-,CASSPNWQRGVYNEQFF,TGTGCCAGCAGCCCCAACTGGCAAAGGGGGGTCTACAATGAGCAGTTCTTC
TRBV11-2,TRBJ1-1,-,once,CASSAGSLNTEAFF,TGTGCCAGCAGCGCGGGGAGTTTGAACACTGAAGCTTTCTTT
TRBV10-1,TRBJ2-7,TRBD2,once,CASSESGASGAEQYF,TGCGCCAGCAGTGAGTCCGGGGCTAGCGGGGCCGAGCAGTACTTC
TRBV6-7,TRBJ1-3,-,few,CASNEDRRNTIYF,TGTGCCAGCAATGAAGACAGAAGAAACACCATATATTTT
TRBV7-6,TRBJ2-5,-,-,CASSLQQGSTETQYF,TGTGCCAGCAGCCTACAACAGGGATCAACAGAGACCCAGTACTTC
TRBV5-1,TRBJ1-2,TRBD1,-,CASSLDRGHARLYGYTF,TGCGCCAGCAGCTTGGACAGGGGCCATGCGCGACTCTATGGCTACACCTTC
TRBV6-1,TRBJ2-7,TRBD1,-,CASRVTGEKSYEQYF,TGTGCCAGCAGGGTGACAGGGGAGAAGTCCTACGAGCAGTACTTC
TRBV7-9,TRBJ2-5,TRBD2,-,CASSPRRAGVREETQYF,TGTGCCAGCAGCCCCCGCCGAGCGGGAGTGCGGGAAGAGACCCAGTACTTC
TRBV6-5,TRBJ1-1,-,-,CASIQLGGTEAFF,TGTGCCAGCATTCAATTGGGCGGCACTGAAGCTTTCTTT
TRBV6-6,TRBJ1-4,TRBD1,-,CASRGGTGLFEKLFF,TGTGCCAGCAGGGGGGGGACAGGGTTGTTTGAAAAACTGTTTTTT
TRBV27,TRBJ2-1,TRBD1,-,CASSIQGNNEQFF,TGTGCCAGCAGCATACAGGGGAACAATGAGCAGTTCTTC
TRBV29-1,TRBJ2-2,-,-,CSATGSTGELFF,TGCAGCGCGACAGGAAGCACCGGGGAGCTGTTTTTT
TRBV10-3,TRBJ1-1,TRBD1,-,CAISEGQGSFGTEAFF,TGTGCCATCAGTGAGGGACAGGGGTCCTTCGGCACTGAAGCTTTCTTT
TRBV5-1,TRBJ1-2,-,-,CASSHGRVRGYTF,TGCGCCAGCAGCCATGGTCGGGTGCGCGGCTACACCTTC
TRBV4-1,TRBJ2-1,TRBD2,-,CASSQGWTSGWGEQFF,TGCGCCAGCAGCCAAGGATGGACTAGCGGTTGGGGTGAGCAGTTCTTC
TRBV19,TRBJ2-2,-,-,CASSIRPLEELFF,TGTGCCAGTAGTATCAGGCCGCTGGAGGAGCTGTTTTTT
TRBV7-2,TRBJ2-7,-,-,CASTPVSGNSYEQYF,TGTGCCAGCACCCCGGTTAGCGGAAATTCCTACGAGCAGTACTTC
TRBV13,TRBJ2-5,-,-,CASSLAGVAETQYF,TGTGCCAGCAGCTTAGCGGGGGTGGCTGAGACCCAGTACTTC
TRBV13,TRBJ2-3,TRBD1,-,CASSPRTGPDTQYF,TGTGCCAGCAGCCCCCGGACAGGCCCAGATACGCAGTATTTT
TRBV4-1,TRBJ2-1,-,-,CASSQDRWDPLLGQFF,TGCGCCAGCAGCCAAGATCGATGGGACCCGTTGCTTGGGCAGTTCTTC
TRBV7-9,TRBJ2-5,TRBD2,-,CASSPSGRPQETQYF,TGTGCCAGCAGCCCTAGCGGGAGGCCCCAAGAGACCCAGTACTTC
TRBV4-1,TRBJ2-7,-,-,CASSQVIGYEQYF,TGCGCCAGCAGCCAAGTAATCGGCTACGAGCAGTACTTC